This record looks at one TCR beta chain sequence and its context. Its antigen is still unknown. From the 5' RACE reads, TCRdb called clonotypes with MiXCR, one entry per CDR3 protein. This repertoire shows 300,000 to 400,000 distinct CDR3 sequences, roughly 31% found once; its top ten account for about 6.1%. There are 15 residues in the CDR3. These data originate in a study of identical twins' blood T cells. As for the study in general: Around 46 million reads covered roughly six alpha-chain and roughly six beta-chain libraries. General study points: Mainly, cloneset size products determined shared clonotypes, twins included. V gene usage reportedly matched far better within twin pairs than unrelated donors.

All three twin pairs grew up together with likely shared infections and vaccines. The sample taken for sequencing was PBMCs. The source is a woman aged 18-55 years in good health. The chain is built from TRBV21-1 and TRBJ2-7; no DNA check was done on the table's D call, TRBD1. TRBV21-1 is shown as a pseudogene. In DNA, the CDR3 is TGTGCCAGCAGACACCGGACAGGGGGGTCCTACGAGCAGTACTTC. This translates into CASRHRTGGSYEQYF.